The clone carrying this TCR beta chain was counted many times. Its specificity is unknown. One entry per CDR3 protein, called by TCRdb with MiXCR from the multiplex PCR reads. This table has some 22,000 distinct CDR3 sequences, 60% to 75% appearing once. This record comes from a study of breast tumors, draining lymph nodes, adjacent tissues. CDR3 size: 17 residues. Trimming stripped 3 bases from V and 6 bases from J, with 24 bases between. Per the germline V gene, CDR1 is LGHDT and CDR2 is YNNKEL (reference sequence). Regarding the study as a whole: Tumors had less TCR diversity than lymph nodes, more than nontumor tissue. Findings are consistent with lymph node origin and intratumoral expansion of most tumor T cells. Tumor and nontumor repertoires were significantly more similar in luminal-like than in basal-like breast cancer.

The source material was tumor-adjacent breast tissue. The chain carries TRBV3-1 and TRBJ2-7; perhaps D is TRBD1 or TRBD2 (5 bases each). The sequence derives from a female donor with breast cancer. Some clones in this sample may be carry-over from other donors' samples. The CDR3 coding sequence is TGTGCCAGCAGCCATCCCCCTACCGGGACCCTCGCTGGCGAGCAGTACTTC. Translating it yields CASSHPPTGTLAGEQYF.